These 14 T cell receptor beta chains came from one sample sequenced in a study of T cell changes during pregnancy in multiple sclerosis. Generated by immunoSEQ multiplex PCR, the TCRdb table keeps only in-frame clones and is missing some. Of some 10,000 clones listed, around 89% are singletons. The sequenced sample was CD8+ T cells from peripheral blood mononuclear cells, obtained in the first trimester of pregnancy. The receptors stem from a female donor in good health, enrolled as a control in a pregnancy study.

This clone was recorded only once. The chain employs TRBV29-1 and TRBJ1-2, with TRBD1 identical over 8 bases. Germline-derived CDR1 and CDR2 are SQVTM and ANQGSEA. With 8 bases clipped from V and 3 bases from J, the junction kept 8 bases outside the gene matches. The CDR3 runs 13 residues. The CDR3 DNA follows: TGCAGCTCTACCGGGGGACAGGACTATGGCTACACCTTC. The encoded protein is CSSTGGQDYGYTF.

This clone was seen a handful of times. This chain joins TRBV4-2 and TRBJ1-1, with D hard to call. V lost 0 bases and J 0 bases, leaving 8 bases between the germline ends. Germline V lookup: CDR1 LGHNA, CDR2 YNFKEQ. This CDR3 is built from 15 residues. The CDR3 reads CASSQEAVMNTEAFF. The CDR3 DNA follows: TGTGCCAGCAGCCAAGAGGCGGTCATGAACACTGAAGCTTTCTTT.

V gene TRBV5-6 combines with J gene TRBJ2-5, with TRBD1 as a possible D gene (6 bases). The J call is doubtful: the DNA matches TRBJ2-7 better. Looked up from germline, CDR1 is SGHDT and CDR2 is YYEEEE. The CDR3 totals 18 residues. CDR3 residues: CASSFGAAGDTLRYEQYF. CDR3 coding DNA: TGTGCCAGCAGCTTCGGAGCGGCAGGGGATACGCTCAGGTACGAGCAGTACTTC.

This chain joins TRBV9 and TRBJ1-2, with 7 bases aligning to TRBD1. This CDR3 contains 16 residues. V shed 0 bases and J 4 bases; nucleotides not matched to a gene: 9. Per germline, CDR1 SGDLS and CDR2 YYNGEE. The CDR3 nucleotides read TGTGCCAGCAGCGTAGGAGAACCAGGGGGGATCTATGGCTACACCTTC. Amino acids: CASSVGEPGGIYGYTF.

This chain uses TRBV4-1 with TRBJ2-7; 7 bases fit TRBD1. The CDR3 has 15 residues. With 0 bases clipped from V and 4 bases from J, the junction kept 6 bases outside the gene matches. Germline V CDR1 and CDR2: MGHRA, YSYEKL. CDR3 nucleotides: TGCGCCAGCAGCCAAGACCGGGACAGTTTTTACGAGCAGTACTTC. Encoded protein: CASSQDRDSFYEQYF.

This chain joins TRBV4-2 and TRBJ2-2; D may be TRBD2 (5 bases). The V end lost 2 bases, the J end lost 1 base, and 8 bases lay between the germline ends. There are 15 residues in the CDR3. Germline V gene sequence: CDR1 LGHNA, CDR2 YNFKEQ. Written as DNA, the CDR3 is TGTGCCAGCAGCCAAACCGGGGAGAACACCGGGGAGCTGTTTTTT. As protein: CASSQTGENTGELFF.

This chain joins TRBV30 and TRBJ1-2; D gene ambiguous. The CDR3 contains 16 residues. Germline V lookup: CDR1 GTSNPN, CDR2 SVGIG (reference sequence). The germline V and J ends were trimmed by 8 bases and 8 bases, with 30 bases remaining between them. The CDR3 is CAGGSYGRQDYGGYTF. The CDR3 region has the DNA TGTGCCGGAGGGTCCTATGGCCGGCAGGATTACGGGGGCTACACCTTC.

The V gene is TRBV13, the J gene TRBJ2-7, with TRBD2 identical over 8 bases. CDR1 is PRHDT and CDR2 is FYEKMQ in the germline V gene (reference sequence). There are 15 residues in the CDR3. V shed 5 bases and J 1 base; nucleotides not matched to a gene: 7. The CDR3 here is CASSRSGGGSYEQYF. The CDR3 DNA sequence: TGTGCCAGCAGCAGGTCGGGGGGGGGATCCTACGAGCAGTACTTC.

The rearrangement uses TRBV5-5 and TRBJ1-1; D is undetermined. CDR3 length: 14 amino acids. In germline, CDR1 is SGHKS, CDR2 YYEKEE (reference sequence). V dropped 0 bases and J dropped 7 bases, with 13 bases sitting between them. This CDR3 reads CASSLGLAVGEAFF. The CDR3, as DNA: TGTGCCAGCAGCTTGGGCCTAGCAGTGGGTGAAGCTTTCTTT.

The rearrangement joins TRBV5-4 to TRBJ2-3; 9 bases map to TRBD1. V was clipped by 4 bases and J by 2 bases; unmatched bases: 5. CDR1 is SGHNT, CDR2 YYREEE, per germline (reference sequence). The length of the CDR3 is 15 residues. CDR3 protein: CASSGGQGLTDTQYF. In nucleotides, the CDR3 is TGTGCCAGCAGCGGGGGACAGGGACTCACAGATACGCAGTATTTT. The variable domain in full, completed from reference TRBV5-4 and TRBJ2-3, reads ETGVTQSPTHLIKTRGQQVTLRCSSQSGHNTVSWYQQALGQGPQFIFQYYREEENGRGNFPPRFSGLQFPNYSSELNVNALELDDSALYLCASSGGQGLTDTQYFGPGTRLTVL.

V usage is TRBV9 and J usage is TRBJ1-1, with no clear D. CDR3 length equals 14 residues. Germline V CDR1 and CDR2: SGDLS, YYNGEE. The V end was cut by 4 bases, the J end by 1 base, with 11 bases between. In DNA, the CDR3 is TGTGCCAGCAGCCCTTTCGGGAGGAACACTGAAGCTTTCTTT. Translating gives CASSPFGRNTEAFF.

The gene calls are TRBV7-7 and TRBJ1-1; D is undetermined. Deletions cut 2 bases from V and 5 bases from J, with 9 bases between. The CDR3 contains 13 residues. Looked up from germline, CDR1 is SSHAT and CDR2 is FNYEAQ (reference sequence). CDR3 sequence reads: CASSLNSLTEAFF. In DNA form, the CDR3 reads TGTGCCAGCAGCTTAAACAGCCTGACTGAAGCTTTCTTT.

The gene calls are TRBV4-2 and TRBJ1-5; D not certain. Germline-derived CDR1 and CDR2 are LGHNA and YNFKEQ. Trimming cost V 4 bases and J 2 bases, with 9 bases left between them. The CDR3 is 14 residues long. This CDR3 is CASSRAPGNQPQHF. In DNA, the CDR3 is TGTGCCAGCAGCCGGGCGCCGGGCAATCAGCCCCAGCATTTT.

This chain connects TRBV13 to TRBJ2-1, with TRBD2 matching over 10 bases. The CDR3 is made up of 16 amino acids. Germline-derived CDR1 and CDR2 are PRHDT and FYEKMQ (reference sequence). The J segment lost 3 bases and the V segment lost 5 bases, leaving 7 bases of the junction unmatched. This chain's CDR3 is CASSPRTSGDYNEQFF. Here the CDR3 DNA reads TGTGCCAGCAGCCCACGGACTAGCGGTGACTACAATGAGCAGTTCTTC.